This T cell receptor (beta chain) was documented in a study of tumor-infiltrating lymphocytes in glioblastoma multiforme (dated by TCRdb to about 2017). Background for the entire study: The study tested whether intratumoral genomic heterogeneity fosters TIL diversity by jointly investigating somatic mutations, TIL diversity and immune response activity.

For each of the approximately eleven tumor samples, the AllPrep DNA/RNA mini kit was used to purify genomic DNA and total RNA simultaneously. All RNA had OD 260/280 ratios above 1.9 and RNA integrity numbers above 6.5. What the authors observed across the whole study: RNA-based TCR sequencing may distort clone frequencies because T cells carry unequal numbers of TCR transcripts. Generalizability was limited because only one glioblastoma patient was included in the TCR and somatic mutation analysis. T cells were not sorted into functional subsets, and such sorting was noted by the authors as a future improvement.

A remark on this clonotype: Its antigen target is currently unknown. In this CDR3 the conserved last residue, phenylalanine or tryptophan, is missing, so a read error is likely.

A modified ARM-PCR protocol with multiple V-beta primers and a C-beta primer was used to build TCRB libraries from RNA via three nested multiplex PCR rounds. Starting from 0.5 to 0.55 ug of total RNA, TCRB-specific cDNA was synthesized using ProtoScript II Reverse Transcriptase and a C-beta primer. No unique molecular identifiers were described for the TCRB libraries. The third PCR added barcodes and adapters over approximately 25 cycles with Deep VentR (exo-) polymerase, followed by gel purification of 250-500 bp bands. TCRB libraries were sequenced with 250 bp paired-end reads on an Illumina HiSeq 2500. The authors' analysis ran thus. The reads were cleaned with Trimmomatic, merged with FLASH and assigned V, D and J segments with MiGEC before being analyzed in VDJtools. Repertoire diversity was quantified with the Shannon-Wiener diversity index calculated using VDJtools. The public reads were reprocessed in TCRdb via fastp at Q25 and MiXCR, keeping in-frame beta chains. CDR3 protein duplicates are merged, each entry listing the most common genes and DNA. These V and J calls rely on TCRdb rather than the paper's analysis. The sample table contains almost 15,000 distinct CDR3 sequences; only one count was recorded for 65% to 80% of them. Roughly 49% of the sample lies in the top ten.

Both ends counted, the CDR3 spans 15 residues. The CDR3 DNA has 45 bases and is translated from base 1. From the germline V gene, CDR1 is LGHNA and CDR2 is YNFKEQ. The sequence is built from TRBV4-2 and TRBJ1-5; 10 middle bases align to TRBD1. The source of this sequence is a male donor with glioblastoma. The sequenced material came from brain tumor tissue. The CDR3 protein is CASSQAGTGAQSQHS. The nucleotide sequence is given as TGTGCCAGTAGCCAAGCCGGGACAGGGGCTCAGTCCCAGCATTCT.